This T cell receptor delta chain appears in the sequencing data of a study of gamma-delta T cells after stem cell transplantation. Details on this clone: A much larger clone lies one base from this, so it may be a read error. This CDR3 is also generated by other DNA sequences in the sample.

This CDR3 is built from 20 residues. Germline V gives CDR1 GEAIGNYY, CDR2 EKD. TCRdb re-called the RT-PCR reads using CATT. The data show 1,500 to 2,000 delta-chain clones, 3.7% seen once. The genes are TRDV2 and TRDJ1, with 13 bases that match TRDD3. Sequenced sample: gamma-delta T cells. The receptor's source is a human donor. It is not recorded whose cells these are; they may come from a transplant donor. CDR3 in amino acids: CACDTNGPGLGDTLSYKLIF. CDR3 nucleotide sequence: TGTGCCTGCGACACGAATGGTCCAGGACTGGGGGATACGTTGTCCTATAAACTCATCTTT.